The entry below gives a single T cell receptor (beta chain) sequence along with its context. Antigen unknown. The data are from a study of cytomegalovirus exposure and HLA in healthy donors. Study-level findings and limits: A later analysis linked a missense variant in DCLRE1C to the trimming of TCR beta V and J genes.

Researchers ran the PCR with 60 Vbeta and 13 Jbeta primers. Repertoires were generated with immunoSEQ multiplex PCR, while TCRdb's copy carries only in-frame clones and drops some. In all, the sample yields 180,000 or so clones. CDR1 LGHNA and CDR2 YNFKEQ come from the germline V gene. Trimming removed 4 bases at V and 4 bases at J, with 20 bases between. CDR3 length equals 16 residues. In nominal health when sampled, donors likely had unrecorded immune exposures nonetheless. The J gene is TRBJ2-7, the V gene TRBV4-2; D possibly corresponds to TRBD2 (6 bases). The specimen sequenced was PBMCs. The TCR was taken from a woman between 18 and 30 years old in good health and CMV-seropositive. CDR3 residues: CASSPVSAGLIYEQYF. The CDR3 bases are TGTGCCAGCAGCCCCGTCAGTGCGGGGCTTATTTACGAGCAGTACTTC.